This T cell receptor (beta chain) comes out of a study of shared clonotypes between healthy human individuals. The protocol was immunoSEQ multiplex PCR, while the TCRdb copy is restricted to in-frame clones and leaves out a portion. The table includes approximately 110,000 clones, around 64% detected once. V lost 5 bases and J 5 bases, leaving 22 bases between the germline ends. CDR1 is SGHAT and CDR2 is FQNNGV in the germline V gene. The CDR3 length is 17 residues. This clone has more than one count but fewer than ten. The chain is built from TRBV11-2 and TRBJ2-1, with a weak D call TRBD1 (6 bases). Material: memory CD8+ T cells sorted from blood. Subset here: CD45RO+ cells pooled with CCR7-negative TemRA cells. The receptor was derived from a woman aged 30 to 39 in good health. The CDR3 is CASSTKLGGPEDNEQFF. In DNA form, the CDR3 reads TGTGCCAGCAGCACAAAATTAGGGGGACCGGAGGACAATGAGCAGTTCTTC.